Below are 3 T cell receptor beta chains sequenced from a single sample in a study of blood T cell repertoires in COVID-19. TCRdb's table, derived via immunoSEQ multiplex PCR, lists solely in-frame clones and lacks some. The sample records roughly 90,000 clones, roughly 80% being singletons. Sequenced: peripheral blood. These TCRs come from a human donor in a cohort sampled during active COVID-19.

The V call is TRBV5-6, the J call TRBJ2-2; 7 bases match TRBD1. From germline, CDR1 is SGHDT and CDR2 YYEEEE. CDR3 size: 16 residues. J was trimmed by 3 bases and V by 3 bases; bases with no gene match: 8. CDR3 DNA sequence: TGTGCCAGCAGCTACAGGGGAAATGGGTACACCGGGGAGCTGTTTTTT. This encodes CASSYRGNGYTGELFF.

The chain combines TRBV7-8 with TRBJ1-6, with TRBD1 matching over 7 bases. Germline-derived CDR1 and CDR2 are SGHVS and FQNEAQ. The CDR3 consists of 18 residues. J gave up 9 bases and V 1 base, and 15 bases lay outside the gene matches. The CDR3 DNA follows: TGTGCCAGCAGCTTAGAAACGAAACAGGGGAGCCTAGTTTCACCCCTCCACTTT. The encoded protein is CASSLETKQGSLVSPLHF.

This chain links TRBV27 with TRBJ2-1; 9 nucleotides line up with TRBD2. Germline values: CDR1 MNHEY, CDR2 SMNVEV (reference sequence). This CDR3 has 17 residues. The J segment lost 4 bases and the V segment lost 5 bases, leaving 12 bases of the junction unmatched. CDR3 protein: CASSPRSSGREYNEQFF. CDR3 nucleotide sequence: TGTGCCAGCAGTCCCCGCAGTAGCGGGAGAGAGTACAATGAGCAGTTCTTC.